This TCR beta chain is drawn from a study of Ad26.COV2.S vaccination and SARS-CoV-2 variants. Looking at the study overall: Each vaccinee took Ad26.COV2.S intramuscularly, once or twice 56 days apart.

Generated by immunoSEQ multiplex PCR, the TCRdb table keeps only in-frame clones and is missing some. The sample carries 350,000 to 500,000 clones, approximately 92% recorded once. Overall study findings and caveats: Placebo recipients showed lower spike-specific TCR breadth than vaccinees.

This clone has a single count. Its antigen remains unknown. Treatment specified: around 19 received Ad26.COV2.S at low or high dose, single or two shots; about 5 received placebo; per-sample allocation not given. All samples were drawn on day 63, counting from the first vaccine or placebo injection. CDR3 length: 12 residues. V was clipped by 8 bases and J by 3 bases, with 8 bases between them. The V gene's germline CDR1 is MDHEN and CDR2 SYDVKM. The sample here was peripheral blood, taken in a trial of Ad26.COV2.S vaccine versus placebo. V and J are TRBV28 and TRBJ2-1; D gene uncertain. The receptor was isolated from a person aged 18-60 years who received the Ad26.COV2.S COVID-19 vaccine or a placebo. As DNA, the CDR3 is TGTGCCAGCGCTTCGGACTACAATGAGCAGTTCTTC. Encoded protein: CASASDYNEQFF.